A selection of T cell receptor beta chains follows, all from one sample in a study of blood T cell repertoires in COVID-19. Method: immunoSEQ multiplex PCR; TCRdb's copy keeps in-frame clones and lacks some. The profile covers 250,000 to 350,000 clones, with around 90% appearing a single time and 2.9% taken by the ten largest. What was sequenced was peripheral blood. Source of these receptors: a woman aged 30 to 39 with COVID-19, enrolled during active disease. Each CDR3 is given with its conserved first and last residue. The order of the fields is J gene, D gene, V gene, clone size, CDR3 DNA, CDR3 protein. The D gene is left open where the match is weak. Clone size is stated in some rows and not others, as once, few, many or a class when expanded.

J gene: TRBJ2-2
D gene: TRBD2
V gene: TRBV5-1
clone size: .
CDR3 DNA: TGCGCCAGCAGGGGGACTAGCGGGAATCCCACCGGGGAGCTGTTTTTT
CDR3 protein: CASRGTSGNPTGELFF

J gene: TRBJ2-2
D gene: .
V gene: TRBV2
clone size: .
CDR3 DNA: TGTGCCAGCATCGTTAGCGGGAACACCGGGGAGCTGTTTTTT
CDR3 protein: CASIVSGNTGELFF

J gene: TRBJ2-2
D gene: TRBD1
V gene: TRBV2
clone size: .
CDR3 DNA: TGTGCCAGCAGTCGACAGGGGGACACCGGGGAGCTGTTTTTT
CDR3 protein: CASSRQGDTGELFF

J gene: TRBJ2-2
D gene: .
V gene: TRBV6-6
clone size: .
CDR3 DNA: TGTGCCAGCAGGAGAGAGGGCCAATCTTGGGAGCTGTTTTTT
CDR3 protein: CASRREGQSWELFF

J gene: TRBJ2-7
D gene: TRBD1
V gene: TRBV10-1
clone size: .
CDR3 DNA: TGCGCCAGCAGTGAGTCTTGGCCAGGGGGCAACGAGCAGTACTTC
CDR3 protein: CASSESWPGGNEQYF

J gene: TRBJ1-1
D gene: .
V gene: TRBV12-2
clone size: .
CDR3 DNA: .
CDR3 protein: CASRLVAQGNTEAFF

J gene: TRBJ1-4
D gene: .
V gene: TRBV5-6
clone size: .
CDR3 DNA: TGTGCCAGCAGCTTGGCAGCACAGGGCTGGGAAAAACTGTTTTTT
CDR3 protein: CASSLAAQGWEKLFF

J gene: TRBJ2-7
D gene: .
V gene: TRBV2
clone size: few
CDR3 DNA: TGTGCCAGCTATAATAGCCGGGACTTAACCTACGAGCAGTACTTC
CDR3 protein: CASYNSRDLTYEQYF

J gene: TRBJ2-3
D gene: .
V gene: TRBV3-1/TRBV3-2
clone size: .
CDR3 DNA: TGTGCCAGCAGCCAAGCACAGGTGACGGAGATTAGCACAGATACGCAGTATTTT
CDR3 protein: CASSQAQVTEISTDTQYF

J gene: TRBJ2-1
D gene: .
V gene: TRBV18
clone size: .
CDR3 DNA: TGTGCCAGCTCACTCGACTACGATGAGCAGTTCTTC
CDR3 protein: CASSLDYDEQFF

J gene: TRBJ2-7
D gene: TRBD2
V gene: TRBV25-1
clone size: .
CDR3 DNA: TGTGCCAGCAGTGAATTTAATAGCGGGAGGTTTTACGAGCAGTACTTC
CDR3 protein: CASSEFNSGRFYEQYF

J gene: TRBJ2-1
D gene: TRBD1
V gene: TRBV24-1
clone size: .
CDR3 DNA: TGTGCCACCAGTGGCGACAGGGGTACCAACAATGAGCAGTTCTTC
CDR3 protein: CATSGDRGTNNEQFF

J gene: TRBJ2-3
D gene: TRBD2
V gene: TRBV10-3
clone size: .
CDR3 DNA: TGTGCCATCAGTGTCGGGACTAGAACAGATACGCAGTATTTT
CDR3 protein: CAISVGTRTDTQYF

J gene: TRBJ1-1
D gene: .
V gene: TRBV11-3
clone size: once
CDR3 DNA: TGTGCCAGCAGCTCCGGCGGACAATCGAACACTGAAGCTTTCTTT
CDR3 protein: CASSSGGQSNTEAFF